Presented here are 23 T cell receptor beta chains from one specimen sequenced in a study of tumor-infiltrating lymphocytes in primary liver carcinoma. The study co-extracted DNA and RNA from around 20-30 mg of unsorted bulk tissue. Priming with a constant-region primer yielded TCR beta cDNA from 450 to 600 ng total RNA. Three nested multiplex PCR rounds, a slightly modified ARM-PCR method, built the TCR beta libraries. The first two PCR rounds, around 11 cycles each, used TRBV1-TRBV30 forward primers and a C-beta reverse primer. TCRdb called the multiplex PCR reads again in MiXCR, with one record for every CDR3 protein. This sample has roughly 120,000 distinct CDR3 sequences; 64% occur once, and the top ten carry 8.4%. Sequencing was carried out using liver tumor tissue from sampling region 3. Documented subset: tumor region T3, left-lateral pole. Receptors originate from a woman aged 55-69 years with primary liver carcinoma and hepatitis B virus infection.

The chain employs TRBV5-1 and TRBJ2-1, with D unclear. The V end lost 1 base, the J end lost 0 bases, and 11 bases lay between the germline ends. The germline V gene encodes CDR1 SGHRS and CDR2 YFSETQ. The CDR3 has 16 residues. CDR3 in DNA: TGCGCCAGCAGCTTGCTTCCGGATATCTCCTACAATGAGCAGTTCTTC. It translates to CASSLLPDISYNEQFF.

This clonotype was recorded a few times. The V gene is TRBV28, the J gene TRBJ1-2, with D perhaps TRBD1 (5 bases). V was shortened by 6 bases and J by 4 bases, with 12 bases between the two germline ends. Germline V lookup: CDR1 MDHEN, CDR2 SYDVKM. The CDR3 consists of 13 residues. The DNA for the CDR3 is TGTGCCAGCAGCTGGGGGGAGGCCTATGGCTACACCTTC. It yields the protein CASSWGEAYGYTF.

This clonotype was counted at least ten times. The CDR3 DNA follows: TGTGCCAGCAGCCATGGGGGCGGGCTATCCACAGATACGCAGTATTTT. This codes for CASSHGGGLSTDTQYF. The chain employs TRBV4-2 and TRBJ2-3; a weak D match, TRBD1 (6 bases). The V gene's germline CDR1 is LGHNA and CDR2 YNFKEQ. The CDR3 contains 16 residues. V was clipped by 3 bases and J by 2 bases, with 15 bases between them.

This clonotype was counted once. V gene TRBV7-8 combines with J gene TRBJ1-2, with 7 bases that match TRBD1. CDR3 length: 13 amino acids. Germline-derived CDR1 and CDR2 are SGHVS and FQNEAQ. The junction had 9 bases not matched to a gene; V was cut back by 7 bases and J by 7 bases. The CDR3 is CASNSRTGSGYTF. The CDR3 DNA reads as TGTGCCAGCAACTCTCGGACAGGCTCTGGCTACACCTTC.

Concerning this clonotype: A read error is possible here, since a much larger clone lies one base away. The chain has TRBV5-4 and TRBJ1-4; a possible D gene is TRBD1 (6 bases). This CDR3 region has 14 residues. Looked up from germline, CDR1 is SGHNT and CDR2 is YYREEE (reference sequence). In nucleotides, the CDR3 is TGTGCCAGCTCATTACGACAGGCAAATGAAAAACTGCTTTTT. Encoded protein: CASSLRQANEKLLF. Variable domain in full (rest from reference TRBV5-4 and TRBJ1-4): ETGVTQSPTHLIKTRGQQVTLRCSSQSGHNTVSWYQQALGQGPQFIFQYYREEENGRGNFPPRFSGLQFPNYSSELNVNALELDDSALYLCASSLRQANEKLLFGSGTQLSVL.

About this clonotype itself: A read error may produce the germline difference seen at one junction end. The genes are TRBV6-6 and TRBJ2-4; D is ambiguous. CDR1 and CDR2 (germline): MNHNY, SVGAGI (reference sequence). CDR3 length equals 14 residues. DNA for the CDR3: TGTGCCAGCATCGGGTCGCCAGCCAAAAACATCCAGTGCTTC. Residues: CASIGSPAKNIQCF.

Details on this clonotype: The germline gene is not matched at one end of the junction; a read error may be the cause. As DNA, the CDR3 is TGTGTCAGCAGTTCTCGGACAGCAGGACTACGCGAGCAGTACTTC. This gives the protein CVSSSRTAGLREQYF. This chain links TRBV11-1 with TRBJ2-7, with D perhaps TRBD1 or TRBD2 (6 bases each). The V gene's germline CDR1 is SGHAT and CDR2 FQDESV (reference sequence). This CDR3 has 15 residues.

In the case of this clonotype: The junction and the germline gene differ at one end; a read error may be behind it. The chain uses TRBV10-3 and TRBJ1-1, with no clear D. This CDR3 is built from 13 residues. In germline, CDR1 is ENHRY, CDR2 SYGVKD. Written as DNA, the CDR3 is TGTGCCACTTACCCGACGATGAACACTAAAGCTTTCTTT. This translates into CATYPTMNTKAFF.

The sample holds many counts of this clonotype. CDR3 amino acids: CASSYSVGGIYEQYF. Here the CDR3 DNA reads TGTGCCAGCAGTTACTCGGTCGGGGGCATCTACGAGCAGTACTTC. The chain combines TRBV6-2 or TRBV6-3 with TRBJ2-7; possibly TRBD1 or TRBD2 for D (6 bases each). The CDR3 contains 15 residues. The V gene's germline CDR1 is MNHEY and CDR2 SVGEGT. V lost 0 bases and J lost 3, with 12 bases in between.

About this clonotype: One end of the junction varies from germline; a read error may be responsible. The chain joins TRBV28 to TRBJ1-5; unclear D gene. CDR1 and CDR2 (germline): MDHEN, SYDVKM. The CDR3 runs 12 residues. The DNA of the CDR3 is TGTGACAGCCGTTCCCCGAATCAGCCCCAGCATTTT. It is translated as CDSRSPNQPQHF.

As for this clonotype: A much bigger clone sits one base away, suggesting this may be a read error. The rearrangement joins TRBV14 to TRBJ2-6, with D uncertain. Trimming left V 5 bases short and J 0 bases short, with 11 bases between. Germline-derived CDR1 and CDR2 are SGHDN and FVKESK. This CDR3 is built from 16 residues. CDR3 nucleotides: TGTGCCAGCAGCGGTCTATATGGCTCTGGGGCCAACGTCCTGACTTTC. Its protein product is CASSGLYGSGANVLTF.

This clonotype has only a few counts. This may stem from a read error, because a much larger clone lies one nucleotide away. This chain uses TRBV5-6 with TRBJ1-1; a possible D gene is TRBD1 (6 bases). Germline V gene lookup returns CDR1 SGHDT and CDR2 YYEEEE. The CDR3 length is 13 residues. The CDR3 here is CVSSLQGNTEAFF. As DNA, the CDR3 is TGTGTCAGCAGCTTACAGGGTAACACTGAAGCTTTCTTT. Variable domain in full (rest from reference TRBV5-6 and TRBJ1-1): DAGVTQSPTHLIKTRGQQVTLRCSPKSGHDTVSWYQQALGQGPQFIFQYYEEEERQRGNFPDRFSGHQFPNYSSELNVNALLLGDSALYLCVSSLQGNTEAFFGQGTRLTVV.

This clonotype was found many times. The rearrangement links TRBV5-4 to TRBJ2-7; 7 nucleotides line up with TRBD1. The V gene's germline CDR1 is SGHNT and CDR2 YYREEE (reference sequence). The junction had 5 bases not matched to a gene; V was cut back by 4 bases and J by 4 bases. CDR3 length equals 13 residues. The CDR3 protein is CASSHRDRYEQYF. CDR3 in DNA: TGTGCCAGCAGCCACCGGGACAGATACGAGCAGTACTTC. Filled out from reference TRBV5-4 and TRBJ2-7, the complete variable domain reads ETGVTQSPTHLIKTRGQQVTLRCSSQSGHNTVSWYQQALGQGPQFIFQYYREEENGRGNFPPRFSGLQFPNYSSELNVNALELDDSALYLCASSHRDRYEQYFGPGTRLTVT.

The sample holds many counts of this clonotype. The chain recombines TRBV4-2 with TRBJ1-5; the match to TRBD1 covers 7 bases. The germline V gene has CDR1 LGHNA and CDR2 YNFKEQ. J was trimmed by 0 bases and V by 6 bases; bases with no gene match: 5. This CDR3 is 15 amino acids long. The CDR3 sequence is CASSETGYSNQPQHF. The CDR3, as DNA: TGTGCCAGCAGTGAGACAGGGTATAGCAATCAGCCCCAGCATTTT.

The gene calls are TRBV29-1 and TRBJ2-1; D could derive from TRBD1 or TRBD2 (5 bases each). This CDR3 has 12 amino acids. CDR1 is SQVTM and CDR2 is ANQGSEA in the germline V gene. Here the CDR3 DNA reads TGCGGCGGCGGAGCTGGGGGCAATGAGCAGTTCTTC. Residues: CGGGAGGNEQFF.

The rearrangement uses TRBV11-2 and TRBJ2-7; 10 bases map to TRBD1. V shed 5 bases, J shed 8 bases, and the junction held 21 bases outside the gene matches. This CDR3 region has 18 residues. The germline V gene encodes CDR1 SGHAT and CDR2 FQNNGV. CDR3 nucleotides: TGTGCCAGCAGCGGGGGACAGGGGTTGGCTAGACTTTATAATAAGCAGTACTTC. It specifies CASSGGQGLARLYNKQYF.

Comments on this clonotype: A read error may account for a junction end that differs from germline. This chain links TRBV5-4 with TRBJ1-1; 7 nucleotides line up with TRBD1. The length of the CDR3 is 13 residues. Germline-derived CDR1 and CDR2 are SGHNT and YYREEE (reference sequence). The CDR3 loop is CASSVTGNTETFF. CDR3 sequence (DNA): TGTGCCAGCAGCGTGACAGGGAACACTGAAACTTTCTTT.

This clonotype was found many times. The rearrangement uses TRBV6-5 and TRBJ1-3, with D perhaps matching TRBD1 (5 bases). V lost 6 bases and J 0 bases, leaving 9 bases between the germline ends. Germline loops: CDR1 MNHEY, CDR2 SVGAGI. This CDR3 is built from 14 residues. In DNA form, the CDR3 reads TGTGCCAGCAGGAGGGGACCCTCTGGAAACACCATATATTTT. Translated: CASRRGPSGNTIYF.

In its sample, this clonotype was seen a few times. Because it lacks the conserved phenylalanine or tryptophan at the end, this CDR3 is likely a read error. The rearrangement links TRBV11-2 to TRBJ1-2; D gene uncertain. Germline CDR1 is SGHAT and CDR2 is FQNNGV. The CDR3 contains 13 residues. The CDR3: CASSPGLNYGYTL. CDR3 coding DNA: TGTGCGAGCAGCCCAGGCCTTAACTATGGCTACACCTTA.

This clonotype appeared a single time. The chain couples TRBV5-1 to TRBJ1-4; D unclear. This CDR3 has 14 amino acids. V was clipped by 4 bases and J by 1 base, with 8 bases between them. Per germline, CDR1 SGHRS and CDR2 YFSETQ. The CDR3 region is CASSQRRTNEKLFF. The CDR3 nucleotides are TGCGCCAGCAGCCAAAGGCGAACTAATGAAAAACTGTTTTTT.

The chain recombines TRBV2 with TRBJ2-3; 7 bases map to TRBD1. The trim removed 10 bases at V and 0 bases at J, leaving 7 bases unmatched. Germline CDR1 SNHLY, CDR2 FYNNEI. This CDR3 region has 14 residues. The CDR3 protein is CATEPGQSTDTQYF. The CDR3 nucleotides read TGTGCCACGGAGCCGGGACAGAGCACAGATACGCAGTATTTT.

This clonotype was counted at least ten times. CDR3 loop: CSVEVTGWGYTF. For the CDR3, the DNA is TGCAGCGTTGAGGTTACAGGGTGGGGCTACACCTTC. The V gene is TRBV29-1, the J gene TRBJ1-2, with D possibly being TRBD1 (6 bases). The CDR3 totals 12 residues. Trimming removed 3 bases at V and 8 bases at J, with 13 bases between. CDR1 SQVTM and CDR2 ANQGSEA come from the germline V gene.

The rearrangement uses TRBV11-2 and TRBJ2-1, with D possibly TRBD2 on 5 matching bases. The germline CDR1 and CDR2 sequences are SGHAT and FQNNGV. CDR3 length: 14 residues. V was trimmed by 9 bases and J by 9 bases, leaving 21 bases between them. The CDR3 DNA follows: TGTGCCAGTAGACTGCTTCGGAGGAGAACTGAGCAGTTCTTC. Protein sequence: CASRLLRRRTEQFF.